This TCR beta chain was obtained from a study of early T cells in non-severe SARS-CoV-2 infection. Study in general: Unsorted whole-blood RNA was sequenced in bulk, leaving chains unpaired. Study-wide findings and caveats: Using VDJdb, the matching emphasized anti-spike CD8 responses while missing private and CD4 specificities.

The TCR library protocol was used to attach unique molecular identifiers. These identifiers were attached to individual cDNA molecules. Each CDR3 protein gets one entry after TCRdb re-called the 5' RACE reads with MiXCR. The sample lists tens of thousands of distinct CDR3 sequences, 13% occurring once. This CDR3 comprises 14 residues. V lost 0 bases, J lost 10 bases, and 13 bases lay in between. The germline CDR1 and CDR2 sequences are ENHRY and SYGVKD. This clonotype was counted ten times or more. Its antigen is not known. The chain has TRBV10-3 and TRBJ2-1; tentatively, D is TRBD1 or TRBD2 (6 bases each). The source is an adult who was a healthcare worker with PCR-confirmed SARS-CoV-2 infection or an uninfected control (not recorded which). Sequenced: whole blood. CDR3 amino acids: CAISESTGAREQFF. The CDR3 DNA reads TGTGCCATCAGTGAGTCGACGGGGGCAAGGGAGCAGTTCTTC.